Shown below are 9 T cell receptor beta chains from a single sample sequenced in a study of OX40 agonist ivuxolimab in advanced cancers. The table came from immunoSEQ multiplex PCR; TCRdb's copy has only in-frame clones and leaves some out. Among approximately 26,000 clones listed, 80% were seen once. Sequencing used CD4+ or CD8+ T cells sorted from blood, obtained in a trial of the OX40 agonist ivuxolimab. Receptors originate from an adult with an advanced solid tumor such as melanoma, head and neck, liver or kidney cancer.

This clone was found a few times. The chain is built from TRBV19 and TRBJ2-1, with 7 bases matching TRBD1. CDR1 is LNHDA, CDR2 SQIVND, per germline (reference sequence). Trimming took 5 bases from V and 7 from J; bases not matched to a gene: 14. The CDR3 spans 16 residues. The CDR3 reads CASSSYRGTRPNEQFF. The CDR3 DNA is TGTGCCAGTAGTTCATACAGGGGAACAAGGCCTAATGAGCAGTTCTTC. Filled out from reference TRBV19 and TRBJ2-1, the complete variable domain reads DGGITQSPKYLFRKEGQNVTLSCEQNLNHDAMYWYRQDPGQGLRLIYYSQIVNDFQKGDIAEGYSVSREKKESFPLTVTSAQKNPTAFYLCASSSYRGTRPNEQFFGPGTRLTVL.

V usage is TRBV9 and J usage is TRBJ1-6; D unresolved. The V and J ends lost 4 bases and 10 bases respectively, with 18 bases between them. CDR3 length equals 15 residues. Germline lookup yields CDR1 SGDLS and CDR2 YYNGEE. Here the CDR3 DNA reads TGTGCCAGCAGCCCAGGAGAGGGCATGAGATCACCCCTCCACTTT. Translated, it gives CASSPGEGMRSPLHF.

The V gene is TRBV27, the J gene TRBJ2-5; D might be TRBD2 (5 bases). Trimming cost V 6 bases and J 2 bases, with 7 bases left between them. The V gene's germline CDR1 is MNHEY and CDR2 SMNVEV (reference sequence). The CDR3 has 12 amino acids. CDR3 sequence reads: CASRDWQETQYF. DNA for the CDR3: TGTGCCAGCAGGGACTGGCAAGAGACCCAGTACTTC.

V gene TRBV6-1 combines with J gene TRBJ1-2; 7 bases fit TRBD1. There are 15 residues in the CDR3. Germline CDR1 MNHNS, CDR2 SASEGT. The J segment lost 8 bases and the V segment lost 7 bases, leaving 16 bases of the junction unmatched. The CDR3 sequence: CASTPGTVLIGGYTF. As DNA, the CDR3 is TGTGCCAGCACCCCGGGGACAGTCCTAATTGGGGGCTACACCTTC.

This chain connects TRBV9 to TRBJ2-1, with D possibly TRBD2 on 6 matching bases. CDR1 is SGDLS and CDR2 is YYNGEE in the germline V gene. The CDR3 is 17 amino acids. V shed 4 bases and J shed 0 bases, with 17 bases lying between them. Here the CDR3 DNA reads TGTGCCAGCAGCCCCGGGAGCGGCTTTTCCTCCTACAATGAGCAGTTCTTC. Amino acids: CASSPGSGFSSYNEQFF.

The rearrangement joins TRBV7-8 to TRBJ2-1, with TRBD2 as a possible D gene (5 bases). From germline, CDR1 is SGHVS and CDR2 FQNEAQ. CDR3 size: 12 residues. The V gene lost 4 bases and the J gene lost 10 bases, with 11 bases spanning the gap. The CDR3 is CASSSLVWEQFF. The CDR3 DNA sequence: TGTGCCAGCAGCTCACTAGTCTGGGAGCAGTTCTTC.

The CDR3 loop is CASRPLGRREQYF. The CDR3 DNA sequence: TGTGCCAGCAGACCCCTCGGGCGCCGCGAGCAGTACTTC. This chain connects TRBV6-1 to TRBJ2-7; D unclear. This CDR3 comprises 13 residues. Germline-derived CDR1 and CDR2 are MNHNS and SASEGT. V lost 6 bases and J lost 6, with 15 bases in between.

This chain links TRBV6-5 with TRBJ2-5; the match to TRBD2 covers 9 bases. The V segment lost 4 bases and the J segment 4 bases; nucleotides outside the gene matches: 7. The CDR3 has 15 residues. CDR1 MNHEY and CDR2 SVGAGI come from the germline V gene. CDR3 bases: TGTGCCAGCAGTTTTGGGCTAGCGGGGCGAGAGACCCAGTACTTC. This codes for CASSFGLAGRETQYF.

The chain recombines TRBV7-8 with TRBJ2-5; TRBD2 might be the D (7 bases). Trimming left V 0 bases short and J 5 bases short, with 16 bases between. This CDR3 contains 16 residues. CDR1 is SGHVS and CDR2 is FQNEAQ in the germline V gene. The CDR3 DNA reads TGTGCCAGCAGCTTAGCGGGCGCGGGGGCGGGGGAGACCCAGTACTTC. It specifies CASSLAGAGAGETQYF. Supplemented by reference TRBV7-8 and TRBJ2-5, the full variable domain reads GAGVSQSPRYKVAKRGQDVALRCDPISGHVSLFWYQQALGQGPEFLTYFQNEAQLDKSGLPSDRFFAERPEGSVSTLKIQRTQQEDSAVYLCASSLAGAGAGETQYFGPGTRLLVL.